In its sample, the clone carrying this T cell receptor (beta chain) was seen once. What it binds is unknown. This sample is part of a study of siplizumab effects on memory and regulatory T cells. Study-wide findings and caveats: Mappable CD4+ clones that were alloreactive averaged 68.8% Treg-derived with siplizumab versus 25% to 30% in controls. Siplizumab significantly decreased alloreactive sequences from unstimulated CD4+ memory cells. The diversity of naive T cells seemed greater than that of memory cells, and their alloresponse contribution seemed major.

In each sample, approximately 100,000 TCR templates were assayed. Profiled with immunoSEQ multiplex PCR; TCRdb holds only in-frame clones, not every one. There are 55,000 to 80,000 clones in the sample; 70% to 85% occur only once, and about 0.41% lies in the top ten. Germline V CDR1 and CDR2: LNHDA, SQIVND (reference sequence). The CDR3 has 14 residues. With V trimmed by 7 bases and J by 3 bases, 7 bases remained unmatched. The TCR sequence derives from a human donor in good health. V usage is TRBV19 and J usage is TRBJ1-2; 8 bases line up with TRBD1. The sequencing sample was made of memory CD4+ T cells sorted from blood. The CDR3 DNA follows: TGTGCCAGTATCAGGACAGGGCTGGACTATGGCTACACCTTC. Translated: CASIRTGLDYGYTF. Full variable domain (remainder filled in from reference TRBV19 and TRBJ1-2): DGGITQSPKYLFRKEGQNVTLSCEQNLNHDAMYWYRQDPGQGLRLIYYSQIVNDFQKGDIAEGYSVSREKKESFPLTVTSAQKNPTAFYLCASIRTGLDYGYTFGSGTRLTVV.